This section outlines one T cell receptor (beta chain) sequence together with its context. Produced via immunoSEQ multiplex PCR; TCRdb's table is partial and in-frame only. Of about 78,000 clones listed, approximately 85% are singletons. These data come from a study of identifying expanded T cells in peripheral blood. Trimming shortened V by 2 bases and J by 4 bases, and 8 bases separated the two germline ends. Germline CDR1 SGHTA, CDR2 FQGNSA. The CDR3 extends over 14 amino acids. The receptor comes from a person aged 18 to 70 in good health. J is TRBJ1-4 and V is TRBV7-2; D not resolved. Sequenced: blood. This CDR3 reads CASSLSGFNEKLFF. CDR3 DNA sequence: TGTGCCAGCAGCTTAAGTGGGTTTAATGAAAAACTGTTTTTT.